This T cell receptor (beta chain) was sequenced in a study of cytomegalovirus exposure and HLA in healthy donors. Whole-study findings and limits: Associated with cytomegalovirus, according to the listing, were 150 to 200 TCR beta chains. Further analysis was carried out later, and it showed several of the most significant clusters appearing linked to common viral pathogens. The authors assumed roughly uniform sequencing depth across donors for presence/absence analyses. Differences between HLA loci emerged in a later analysis of TCR association rates, with DRB1 most and HLA-C fewest.

As concerns this clone: Its antigen is undetermined.

In the PCR, 60 Vbeta and 13 Jbeta primers were used. Clones were read by immunoSEQ multiplex PCR, and TCRdb kept only the in-frame ones, dropping some. Here the sample spans 200,000 or so clones, more than 75% being singletons. The CDR3 contains 14 residues. V lost 2 bases and J lost 2; bases outside the gene matches: 1. CDR1 and CDR2 (germline): SGHRS, YFSETQ. This TCR was recovered from a woman aged 45-60 years in good health and CMV-seropositive. The V gene is TRBV5-1, the J gene TRBJ2-1; 7 bases map to TRBD1. The sequencing sample was made of PBMCs. CDR3 DNA sequence: TGCGCCAGCAGCTTACAGGGGACCTACAATGAGCAGTTCTTC. This sequence encodes CASSLQGTYNEQFF.